The sequence of this TCR beta chain was determined in a study of blood T cells in healthy people across ages. A J-beta primer mix and a sample-barcoded 5' primer were used in a second PCR of roughly 7 to 12 cycles. TCRdb fed the 5' RACE reads into MiXCR, producing one record per CDR3 protein. The sample shows around 690,000 distinct CDR3 sequences, about 53% of them seen only once. CDR3 length: 15 amino acids. Germline V gene lookup returns CDR1 ENHRY and CDR2 SYGVKD. V gave up 4 bases and J gave up 1 base, with 12 bases separating them. The chain couples TRBV10-3 to TRBJ2-3; D might be TRBD2 (7 bases). This clonotype was obtained from a man aged 55 to 69 in good health. The sample was blood. CDR3 nucleotides: TGTGCCATCAGTGTGGGAGGGGGGCGCACAGATACGCAGTATTTT. Its translation is CAISVGGGRTDTQYF.